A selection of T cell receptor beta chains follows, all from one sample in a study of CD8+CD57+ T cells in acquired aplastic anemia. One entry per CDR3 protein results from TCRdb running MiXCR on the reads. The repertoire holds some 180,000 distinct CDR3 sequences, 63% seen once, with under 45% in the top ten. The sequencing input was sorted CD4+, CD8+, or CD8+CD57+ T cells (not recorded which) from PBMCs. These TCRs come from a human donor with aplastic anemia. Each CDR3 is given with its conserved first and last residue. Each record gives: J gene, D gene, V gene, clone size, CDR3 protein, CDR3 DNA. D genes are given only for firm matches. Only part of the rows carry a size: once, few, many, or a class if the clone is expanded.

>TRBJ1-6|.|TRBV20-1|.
CSARGQTSYNSPLHF
TGCAGTGCTAGAGGTCAGACCTCCTATAATTCACCCCTCCACTTT
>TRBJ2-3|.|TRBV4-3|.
CASSQVNKKDTQYF
TGCGCCAGCAGCCAAGTGAACAAGAAAGATACGCAGTATTTT
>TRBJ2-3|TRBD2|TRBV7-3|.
CASSLGGGAADTQYF
TGTGCCAGCAGCTTAGGCGGGGGGGCTGCAGATACGCAGTATTTT
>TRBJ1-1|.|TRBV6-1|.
CASSYDGRNTEAFF
TGTGCCAGCAGTTATGATGGGAGGAACACTGAAGCTTTCTTT
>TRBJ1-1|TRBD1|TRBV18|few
CASSSDRSNTEAFF
TGTGCCAGCTCATCGGACAGGTCGAATACTGAAGCTTTCTTT
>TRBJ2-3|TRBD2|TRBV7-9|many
CASSLSGGAQDTQYF
TGTGCCAGCAGCCTTAGCGGGGGGGCCCAGGATACGCAGTATTTT
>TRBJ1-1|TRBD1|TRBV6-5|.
CASSSTRDRGDTGAFF
TGTGCCAGCAGTTCTACTCGGGACAGGGGAGACACTGGAGCTTTCTTT
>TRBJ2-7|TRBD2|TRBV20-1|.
CSAPSTSSYEQYF
TGCAGTGCTCCATCGACTAGCAGCTACGAGCAGTACTTC
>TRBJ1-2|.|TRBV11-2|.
CASSLDRGRGAFYGYTF
TGTGCCAGCAGCTTAGATCGGGGGAGGGGTGCCTTTTATGGCTACACCTTC
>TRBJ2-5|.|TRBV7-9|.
CASSLGPGLALETQYF
TGTGCCAGCAGCTTAGGTCCGGGACTCGCGTTGGAGACCCAGTACTTC
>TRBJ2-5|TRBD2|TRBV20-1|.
CSARDGRTSEETQYF
TGCAGTGCTAGAGATGGTAGGACTAGCGAAGAGACCCAGTACTTC
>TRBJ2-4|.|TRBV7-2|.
CASSQGGPGDIQYF
TGTGCCAGCAGCCAAGGTGGCCCCGGGGACATTCAGTACTTC
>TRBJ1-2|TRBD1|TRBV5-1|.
CASSSQGEVYGYTF
TGCGCCAGCAGCTCACAGGGGGAGGTCTATGGCTACACCTTC
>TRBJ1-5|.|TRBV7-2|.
CASSLAVVGQPQHF
TGTGCCAGCAGCTTAGCGGTGGTGGGACAGCCCCAGCATTTT
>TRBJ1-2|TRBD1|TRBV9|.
CASRAGQDRYGYTF
TGTGCCAGCAGAGCGGGACAGGATCGCTATGGCTACACCTTC
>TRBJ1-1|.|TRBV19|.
CASSIVRGTEAFF
TGTGCCAGTAGTATAGTACGGGGTACTGAAGCTTTCTTT
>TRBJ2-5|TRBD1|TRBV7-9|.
CASSLNPGTVQETQYF
TGCGCCAGCAGCCTTAACCCCGGGACAGTACAAGAGACCCAGTACTTC
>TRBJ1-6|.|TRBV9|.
CASSVAKDFLNSPLHF
TGTGCCAGCAGCGTAGCTAAGGATTTTCTTAATTCACCCCTCCACTTT
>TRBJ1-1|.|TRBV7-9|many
CASSPTGPEAFF
TGTGCCAGCAGCCCCACAGGGCCGGAAGCTTTCTTT
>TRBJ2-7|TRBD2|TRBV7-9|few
CASSLVAGYEQYF
TGTGCCAGCAGCTTAGTAGCGGGGTACGAGCAGTACTTC
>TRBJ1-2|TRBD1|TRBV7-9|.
CASSPQRTGAGYTF
TGTGCCAGCAGCCCCCAGCGGACAGGGGCTGGCTACACCTTC
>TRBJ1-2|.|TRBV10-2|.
CASSESPENYGYTF
TGCGCCAGCAGTGAGTCCCCAGAGAACTATGGCTACACCTTC
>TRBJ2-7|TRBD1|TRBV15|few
CATSRDRDRGRSYEQYF
TGTGCCACCAGCAGAGATCGGGACAGGGGAAGATCCTACGAGCAGTACTTC
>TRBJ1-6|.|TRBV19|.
CASSLETVNSPLHF
TGTGCCAGCAGCTTGGAAACTGTGAATTCACCCCTCCACTTT
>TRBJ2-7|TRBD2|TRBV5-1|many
CASSLTRWEGKYSYEQYF
TGCGCCAGCAGCTTGACTCGGTGGGAGGGGAAATATTCCTACGAGCAGTACTTC
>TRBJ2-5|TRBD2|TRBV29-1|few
CSVGPAGLAEETQYF
TGCAGCGTTGGACCCGCGGGACTAGCGGAAGAGACCCAGTACTTC
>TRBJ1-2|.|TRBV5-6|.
CASNELVGIGYGYTF
TGTGCCAGCAACGAATTGGTGGGGATCGGCTATGGCTACACCTTC
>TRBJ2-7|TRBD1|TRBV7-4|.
CASSSLGTGHEQYF
TGTGCCAGCAGCTCCCTCGGGACAGGGCATGAGCAGTACTTC
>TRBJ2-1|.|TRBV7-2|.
CASSWRQARDLFF
TGTGCCAGCAGCTGGCGCCAAGCGCGGGATTTGTTCTTC
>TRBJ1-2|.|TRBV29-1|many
CSVANQADYGYTF
TGCAGCGTTGCTAATCAGGCGGATTATGGCTACACCTTC
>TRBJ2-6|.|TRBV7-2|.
CASEGTGANVLTF
TGTGCCAGCGAGGGGACTGGGGCCAACGTCCTGACTTTC
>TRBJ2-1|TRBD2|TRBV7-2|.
CASSLELAGGVNEQFF
TGTGCCAGCAGCCTCGAACTAGCGGGGGGCGTAAATGAGCAGTTCTTC
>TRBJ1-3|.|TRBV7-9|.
CASSFLGGNTIYF
TGTGCCAGCAGCTTCCTCGGGGGAAACACCATATATTTT
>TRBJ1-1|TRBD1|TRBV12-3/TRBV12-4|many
CASSRGTGLNTEAFF
TGTGCCAGCAGCCGCGGGACAGGCTTAAACACTGAAGCTTTCTTT
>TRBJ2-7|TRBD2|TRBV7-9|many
CASSLMSGRTSLDEQYF
TGTGCCAGCAGCTTAATGAGCGGAAGGACTAGCCTTGACGAGCAGTACTTC
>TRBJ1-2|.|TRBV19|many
CASSQAPNYGYTF
TGTGCCAGTAGTCAGGCCCCTAACTATGGCTACACCTTC
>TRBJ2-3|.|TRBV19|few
CASSIGAINTDTQYF
TGTGCCAGTAGTATAGGGGCCATCAACACAGATACGCAGTATTTT
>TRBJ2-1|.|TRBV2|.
CASRGGPEQEYEQFF
TGTGCCAGCAGAGGAGGGCCGGAACAGGAATATGAGCAGTTCTTC
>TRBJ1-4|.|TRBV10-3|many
CAISEGRGEKLFF
TGTGCCATCAGTGAGGGGAGGGGTGAAAAACTGTTTTTT
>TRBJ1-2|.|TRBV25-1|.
CASSEFPHGYTF
TGTGCCAGCAGTGAATTCCCCCACGGCTACACCTTC
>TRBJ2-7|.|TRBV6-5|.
CASTPRGASYEQYF
TGTGCCAGCACCCCGAGGGGGGCCTCCTACGAGCAGTACTTC
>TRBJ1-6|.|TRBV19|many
CASSDPYSPLHF
TGTGCCAGTAGTGACCCGTATTCACCCCTCCACTTT
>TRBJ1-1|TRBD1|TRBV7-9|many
CASSLGQGQEAFF
TGTGCCAGCAGCTTAGGTCAGGGACAGGAAGCTTTCTTT
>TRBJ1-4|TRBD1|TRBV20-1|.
CSARGQVEKLFF
TGCAGTGCCCGAGGACAGGTTGAAAAACTGTTTTTT
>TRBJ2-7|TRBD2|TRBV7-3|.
CASSFRGVNEQYF
TGTGCCAGCAGCTTTCGGGGGGTCAACGAGCAGTACTTC
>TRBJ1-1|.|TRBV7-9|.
CASSLGRRRDTEAFF
TGTGCCAGCAGCTTAGGAAGGCGCCGGGACACTGAAGCTTTCTTT
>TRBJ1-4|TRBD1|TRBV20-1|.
CSAPSGTGYEKLFF
TGCAGTGCTCCTTCGGGGACAGGGTACGAAAAACTGTTTTTT
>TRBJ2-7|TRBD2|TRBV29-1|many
CSVRGLEDEQYF
TGCAGCGTGAGGGGACTAGAGGACGAGCAGTACTTC
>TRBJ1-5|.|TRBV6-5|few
CASSYGDQPQHF
TGTGCCAGCAGTTACGGGGATCAGCCCCAGCATTTT
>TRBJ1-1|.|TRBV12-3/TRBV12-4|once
CASRRGTPNTEAFF
TGTGCCAGCAGACGCGGGACACCGAACACTGAAGCTTTCTTT